The 26 T cell receptor beta chains below all came from one sample that was sequenced in a study of Ad26.COV2.S vaccination and SARS-CoV-2 variants. The table came from immunoSEQ multiplex PCR; TCRdb's copy has only in-frame clones and leaves some out. The data contain 300,000 to 400,000 clones, under 95% of them singletons. The material was peripheral blood, obtained after recovery from COVID-19. These receptors all come from a human donor who had recovered from COVID-19.

The rearrangement links TRBV18 to TRBJ1-6, with D hard to call. This CDR3 contains 14 residues. V was cut by 2 bases and J by 10 bases, with 12 bases left in between. The germline gives CDR1 KGHSH, CDR2 LQKENI. CDR3 region: CASSPFDGNSPLHF. CDR3 coding DNA: TGTGCCAGCTCACCATTCGATGGTAACTCACCCCTCCACTTT.

This clone has ten or more counts. The chain links TRBV2 to TRBJ2-7, with TRBD2 matching over 8 bases. CDR1 and CDR2 from the germline V gene are SNHLY and FYNNEI. The trim removed 7 bases at V and 6 bases at J, leaving 8 bases unmatched. The length of the CDR3 is 13 residues. The CDR3: CASTYGLASEQYF. The DNA of the CDR3 is TGTGCCAGCACTTATGGACTAGCTTCCGAGCAGTACTTC.

V and J are TRBV5-1 and TRBJ2-3; D ambiguous. Trimming stripped 0 bases from V and 1 base from J, with 12 bases between. The length of the CDR3 is 16 residues. CDR1 and CDR2 (germline): SGHRS, YFSETQ. DNA of the CDR3: TGCGCCAGCAGCTTGGTCCGGGCCGCCGGCACAGATACGCAGTATTTT. This translates into CASSLVRAAGTDTQYF.

This clone was observed a single time. J is TRBJ1-2 and V is TRBV18; 7 bases are shared with TRBD1. The CDR3 totals 13 residues. Unmatched junction bases numbered 4, after V lost 3 bases and J lost 6 bases. Germline CDR1 and CDR2: KGHSH and LQKENI. CDR3 in DNA: TGTGCCAGCTCACCCGACAGGGCTCATGGCTACACCTTC. Protein product: CASSPDRAHGYTF.

The chain uses TRBV10-2 and TRBJ2-5; 11 bases match TRBD2. J gave up 2 bases and V 6 bases, and 2 bases lay outside the gene matches. The germline V gene has CDR1 WSHSY and CDR2 SAAADI. The CDR3 length is 14 residues. CDR3 sequence (DNA): TGCGCCAGCAGCGTAGCGGGGGGGCAAGAGACCCAGTACTTC. This codes for CASSVAGGQETQYF.

This sequence joins TRBV5-6 and TRBJ2-3, with 10 bases lining up with TRBD2. From germline, CDR1 is SGHDT and CDR2 YYEEEE. The CDR3 extends over 16 amino acids. After removal of 1 base from V and 0 bases from J, the junction contained 2 bases not matched to a gene. The CDR3 sequence: CASSLTSGVSTDTQYF. CDR3 DNA: TGTGCCAGCAGCTTGACTAGCGGGGTTAGCACAGATACGCAGTATTTT.

The rearrangement joins TRBV7-9 to TRBJ2-7; 7 bases match TRBD1. The germline CDR1 and CDR2 sequences are SEHNR and FQNEAQ (reference sequence). This CDR3 comprises 17 residues. With 3 bases clipped from V and 3 bases from J, the junction kept 14 bases outside the gene matches. The CDR3 spells CASSLDPQTGYYYEQYF. Written as DNA, the CDR3 is TGTGCCAGCAGCTTGGACCCGCAGACAGGGTATTACTACGAGCAGTACTTC.

The chain uses TRBV24-1 and TRBJ2-3, with D hard to call. The CDR3 consists of 13 residues. V was pared by 4 bases and J by 5 bases, with 9 bases between. The V gene's germline CDR1 is KGHDR and CDR2 SFDVKD. The CDR3 bases are TGTGCCACCAGTGACTCCAACTTAGATACGCAGTATTTT. Translating it yields CATSDSNLDTQYF.

The chain is built from TRBV9 and TRBJ2-3; no reliable D call. Per germline, CDR1 SGDLS and CDR2 YYNGEE. V gave up 0 bases and J gave up 4 bases, with 6 bases separating them. CDR3 length equals 13 residues. The CDR3 sequence is CASSVGSADTQYF. CDR3 DNA: TGTGCCAGCAGCGTAGGGTCCGCAGATACGCAGTATTTT.

The chain has TRBV10-3 and TRBJ2-7, with 10 bases matching TRBD1. CDR1 ENHRY and CDR2 SYGVKD come from the germline V gene. The CDR3 spans 15 residues. J was trimmed by 3 bases and V by 5 bases; bases with no gene match: 7. CDR3 protein: CAISFRDRGLYEQYF. For the CDR3, the DNA is TGTGCCATCAGTTTCCGGGACAGGGGACTCTACGAGCAGTACTTC.

The chain couples TRBV28 to TRBJ2-3; no definite D call. V lost 4 bases and J lost 0, with 8 bases in between. This CDR3 is 14 amino acids long. The germline V gene encodes CDR1 MDHEN and CDR2 SYDVKM. The CDR3 DNA reads TGTGCCAGCAGTTGGCAGACTAGCACAGATACGCAGTATTTT. Amino acids: CASSWQTSTDTQYF.

This clone was detected a few times. Other nucleotide sequences from this sample produce the same CDR3. This sequence joins TRBV6-5 and TRBJ1-2; no definite D call. The CDR3 is made up of 14 amino acids. V lost 0 bases and J 0 bases, leaving 5 bases between the germline ends. Per the germline V gene, CDR1 is MNHEY and CDR2 is SVGAGI. CDR3 residues: CASSYSQANYGYTF. CDR3 DNA: TGTGCCAGCAGTTACTCCCAGGCTAACTATGGCTACACCTTC.

The chain combines TRBV10-1 with TRBJ2-3, with D unresolved. The CDR3 extends over 12 amino acids. V was trimmed by 2 bases and J by 6 bases, leaving 6 bases between them. CDR1 is WNHNN and CDR2 is SYGVQD in the germline V gene (reference sequence). The DNA of the CDR3 is TGCGCCAGCAGTGAGAAGGTGGATACGCAGTATTTT. Protein: CASSEKVDTQYF.

About this clone: Other DNA sequences in the same sample also yield this CDR3. The chain couples TRBV5-8 to TRBJ1-5; D might be TRBD1 (6 bases). This CDR3 is 13 amino acids long. CDR1 and CDR2 (germline): SGHTS, YDEGEE. The V gene lost 0 bases and the J gene lost 7 bases, with 8 bases spanning the gap. The CDR3 coding sequence is TGTGCCAGCAGCTTGGCCGGGGGCCAGCCCCAGCATTTT. Protein sequence: CASSLAGGQPQHF.

The gene calls are TRBV14 and TRBJ1-2, with D possibly being TRBD1 (5 bases). CDR3 length: 16 amino acids. Trimming took off 0 bases at V and 3 bases at J, with 14 bases between the two ends. CDR1 is SGHDN, CDR2 FVKESK, per germline. The CDR3 DNA is TGTGCCAGCAGCCAAGATAGCGGGGCGGATTACTATGGCTACACCTTC. Translated: CASSQDSGADYYGYTF.

This chain uses TRBV2 with TRBJ1-1; tentative D call: TRBD1 (5 bases). The CDR3 length is 13 residues. The V gene lost 8 bases and the J gene lost 1 base, with 11 bases spanning the gap. Germline CDR1 and CDR2: SNHLY and FYNNEI. CDR3: CASVGGENTEAFF. The CDR3 DNA is TGTGCCAGCGTTGGGGGGGAGAACACTGAAGCTTTCTTT.

V is TRBV7-9 and J is TRBJ2-5; possibly TRBD1 for D (6 bases). This CDR3 comprises 14 residues. Trimming left V 6 bases short and J 0 bases short, with 11 bases between. Germline CDR1 is SEHNR and CDR2 is FQNEAQ (reference sequence). In DNA form, the CDR3 reads TGTGCCAGCAGTAAACGGACAGACCAAGAGACCCAGTACTTC. Amino acids: CASSKRTDQETQYF.

This chain connects TRBV4-1 to TRBJ1-6; possible D gene TRBD1, 5 bases. The CDR3 is made up of 14 amino acids. Germline V gives CDR1 MGHRA, CDR2 YSYEKL. Trimming removed 3 bases from V and 2 bases from J, with 5 bases in between. CDR3 protein: CASSQTAYNSPLHF. The CDR3 coding sequence is TGCGCCAGCAGCCAGACAGCCTATAATTCACCCCTCCACTTT.

In this sample, this clone turned up once. This chain links TRBV14 with TRBJ2-7; 8 nucleotides line up with TRBD1. CDR3 length: 10 amino acids. CDR1 is SGHDN and CDR2 is FVKESK in the germline V gene. J was trimmed by 4 bases and V by 11 bases; bases with no gene match: 1. CDR3 loop: CADRGYEQYF. The CDR3 DNA follows: TGTGCCGACAGGGGATACGAGCAGTACTTC.

The chain carries TRBV5-5 and TRBJ2-1; D tentatively fits TRBD1 or TRBD2 (5 bases each). Germline-derived CDR1 and CDR2 are SGHKS and YYEKEE (reference sequence). There are 15 residues in the CDR3. V lost 0 bases and J lost 4, with 11 bases in between. The CDR3 sequence is CASSLVGGVYNEQFF. DNA for the CDR3: TGTGCCAGCAGCTTGGTTGGGGGTGTATACAATGAGCAGTTCTTC.

This sequence joins TRBV6-5 and TRBJ1-1; 8 bases are shared with TRBD1. The CDR3 consists of 15 residues. V gave up 0 bases and J gave up 10 bases; unmatched junction bases: 10. Germline CDR1 is MNHEY and CDR2 is SVGAGI. The CDR3 coding sequence is TGTGCCAGCAGTTACTCTGAGCGGACAGGGCGGGCAGCTTTCTTT. Amino acid sequence: CASSYSERTGRAAFF.

The chain has TRBV7-6 and TRBJ2-7; TRBD2 aligns across 9 bases. Trimming at V came to 0 bases and at J to 3 bases, leaving 0 bases not matched to a gene. Germline V gives CDR1 SGHVS, CDR2 FNYEAQ. This CDR3 is 14 amino acids long. Here the CDR3 reads CASSLASGGYEQYF. Written as DNA, the CDR3 is TGTGCCAGCAGCTTAGCTAGCGGGGGCTACGAGCAGTACTTC. Looking up the rest from reference TRBV7-6 and TRBJ2-7 gives the full variable domain: GAGVSQSPRYKVTKRGQDVALRCDPISGHVSLYWYRQALGQGPEFLTYFNYEAQQDKSGLPNDRFSAERPEGSISTLTIQRTEQRDSAMYRCASSLASGGYEQYFGPGTRLTVT.

The genes are TRBV11-2 and TRBJ1-2; TRBD1 matches at 9 bases. After removal of 2 bases from V and 8 bases from J, the junction contained 12 bases not matched to a gene. The CDR3 has 16 amino acids. Germline CDR1 reads SGHAT; CDR2 reads FQNNGV. The CDR3 loop is CASSLRGTGRIFGYTF. Written as DNA, the CDR3 is TGTGCCAGCAGCTTACGAGGGACAGGGAGGATTTTCGGCTACACCTTC. The full variable domain, completed using reference TRBV11-2 and TRBJ1-2, is EAGVAQSPRYKIIEKRQSVAFWCNPISGHATLYWYQQILGQGPKLLIQFQNNGVVDDSQLPKDRFSAERLKGVDSTLKIQPAKLEDSAVYLCASSLRGTGRIFGYTFGSGTRLTVV.

The chain couples TRBV6-2 or TRBV6-3 to TRBJ2-1; no definite D call. CDR3 length: 13 amino acids. The germline V and J ends were trimmed by 0 bases and 6 bases, with 6 bases remaining between them. In germline, CDR1 is MNHEY, CDR2 SVGEGT. The CDR3 spells CASSYSNLNEQFF. In DNA, the CDR3 is TGTGCCAGCAGTTACTCGAATCTCAATGAGCAGTTCTTC.

This chain uses TRBV4-1 with TRBJ1-5; 7 nucleotides line up with TRBD1. CDR3 length: 15 amino acids. With 3 bases clipped from V and 5 bases from J, the junction kept 7 bases outside the gene matches. Germline lookup yields CDR1 MGHRA and CDR2 YSYEKL. CDR3 sequence reads: CASSQGPRGDQPQHF. The CDR3 DNA reads TGCGCCAGCAGCCAGGGCCCCAGGGGGGATCAGCCCCAGCATTTT.

V gene TRBV6-5 combines with J gene TRBJ1-1, with D possibly being TRBD1 (6 bases). CDR1 is MNHEY, CDR2 SVGAGI, per germline. The germline V and J ends were trimmed by 2 bases and 3 bases, with 13 bases remaining between them. The CDR3 covers 15 residues. The CDR3 loop reads CASSYNRGGHTEAFF. In DNA, the CDR3 is TGTGCCAGCAGTTACAATCGTGGGGGGCACACTGAAGCTTTCTTT.